This T cell receptor (beta chain) appears in the sequencing data of a study of cytomegalovirus exposure and HLA in healthy donors. Use of 60 Vbeta and 13 Jbeta primers characterized the PCR. The data were produced by immunoSEQ multiplex PCR, yet TCRdb's version contains in-frame clones alone and is incomplete. This sample yields some 96,000 clones, of which roughly 76% are seen a single time; 1.5% to 2.5% belongs to the top ten. Findings and caveats of the study: Reportedly, HLA-A and HLA-B alleles of most subjects were accurately predicted from TCR beta.

V gave up 2 bases and J gave up 3 bases, with 11 bases separating them. Germline CDR1 and CDR2: SGHDT and YYEEEE. CDR3 length equals 14 residues. In the case of this clone: Its antigen remains unidentified.

This rearrangement joins TRBV5-6 to TRBJ1-2, with D possibly TRBD1 on 5 matching bases. Sequenced input: PBMCs. The clonotype comes from a man in his forties in good health and CMV-seronegative. The CDR3 sequence: CASSLPGFDYGYTF. In DNA, the CDR3 is TGTGCCAGCAGCTTACCAGGGTTCGACTATGGCTACACCTTC.